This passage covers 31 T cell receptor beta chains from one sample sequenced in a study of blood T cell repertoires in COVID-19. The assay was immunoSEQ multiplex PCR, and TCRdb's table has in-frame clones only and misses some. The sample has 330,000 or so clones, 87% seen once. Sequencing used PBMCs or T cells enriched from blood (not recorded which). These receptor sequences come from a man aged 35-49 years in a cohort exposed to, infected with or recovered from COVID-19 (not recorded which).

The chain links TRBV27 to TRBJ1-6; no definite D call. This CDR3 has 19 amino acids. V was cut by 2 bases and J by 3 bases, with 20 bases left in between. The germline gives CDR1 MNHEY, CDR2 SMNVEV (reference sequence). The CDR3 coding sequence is TGTGCCAGCAGTTTAACCGGGGTATTCCCAAGCGACTATAATTCACCCCTCCACTTT. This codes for CASSLTGVFPSDYNSPLHF.

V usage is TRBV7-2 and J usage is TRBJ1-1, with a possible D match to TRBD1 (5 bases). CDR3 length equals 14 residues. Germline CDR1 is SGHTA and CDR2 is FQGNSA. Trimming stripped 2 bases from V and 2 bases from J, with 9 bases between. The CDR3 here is CASSLYRTNTEAFF. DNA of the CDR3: TGTGCCAGCAGCTTATACAGGACCAACACTGAAGCTTTCTTT.

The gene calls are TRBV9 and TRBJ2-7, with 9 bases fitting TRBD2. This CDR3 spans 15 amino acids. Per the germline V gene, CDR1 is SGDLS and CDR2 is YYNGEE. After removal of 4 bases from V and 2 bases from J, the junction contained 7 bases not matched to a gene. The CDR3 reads CASSPTSGLTYEQYF. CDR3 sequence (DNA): TGTGCCAGCAGCCCAACTAGCGGGCTGACCTACGAGCAGTACTTC.

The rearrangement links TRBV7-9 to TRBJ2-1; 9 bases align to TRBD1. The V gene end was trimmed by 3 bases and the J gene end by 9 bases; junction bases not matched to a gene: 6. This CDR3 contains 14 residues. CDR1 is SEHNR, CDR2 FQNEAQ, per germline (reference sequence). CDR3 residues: CASSLTQGASEQFF. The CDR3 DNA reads TGTGCCAGCAGCTTGACACAGGGGGCAAGTGAGCAGTTCTTC. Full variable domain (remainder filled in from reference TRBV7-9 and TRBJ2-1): DTGVSQNPRHKITKRGQNVTFRCDPISEHNRLYWYRQTLGQGPEFLTYFQNEAQLEKSRLLSDRFSAERPKGSFSTLEIQRTEQGDSAMYLCASSLTQGASEQFFGPGTRLTVL.

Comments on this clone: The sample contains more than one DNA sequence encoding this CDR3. The CDR3 DNA is TGTGCCAGCAGCTTGGAAGGACAGGTGAATTCACCCCTCCACTTT. It specifies CASSLEGQVNSPLHF. This rearrangement joins TRBV5-5 to TRBJ1-6; 7 nucleotides agree with TRBD1. The CDR3 is 15 amino acids. Unmatched junction bases numbered 4, after V lost 0 bases and J lost 7 bases. Germline V gene sequence: CDR1 SGHKS, CDR2 YYEKEE (reference sequence).

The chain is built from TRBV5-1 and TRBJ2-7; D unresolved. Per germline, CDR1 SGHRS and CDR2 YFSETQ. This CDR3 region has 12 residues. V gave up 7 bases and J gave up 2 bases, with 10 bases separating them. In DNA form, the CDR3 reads TGCGCCAGCGGGCCCGACGCCTACGAGCAGTACTTC. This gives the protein CASGPDAYEQYF.

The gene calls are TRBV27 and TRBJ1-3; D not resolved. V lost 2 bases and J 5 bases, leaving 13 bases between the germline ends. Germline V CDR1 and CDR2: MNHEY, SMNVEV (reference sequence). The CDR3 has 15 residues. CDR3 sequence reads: CASSLNGDLRNTIYF. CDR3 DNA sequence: TGTGCCAGCAGTTTAAACGGGGATCTTAGAAACACCATATATTTT.

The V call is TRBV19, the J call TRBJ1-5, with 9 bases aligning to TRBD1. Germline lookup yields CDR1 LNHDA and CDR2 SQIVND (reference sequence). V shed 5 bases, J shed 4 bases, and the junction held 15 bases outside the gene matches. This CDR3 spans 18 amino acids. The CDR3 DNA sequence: TGTGCCAGTAGTGTACTAACAGGGGGCGGAATCTTTAATCAGCCCCAGCATTTT. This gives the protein CASSVLTGGGIFNQPQHF.

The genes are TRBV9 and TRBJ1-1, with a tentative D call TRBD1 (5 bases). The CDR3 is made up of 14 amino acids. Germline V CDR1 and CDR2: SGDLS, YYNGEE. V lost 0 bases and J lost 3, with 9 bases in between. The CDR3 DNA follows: TGTGCCAGCAGCGTAGCTTGGGGGGACACTGAAGCTTTCTTT. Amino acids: CASSVAWGDTEAFF.

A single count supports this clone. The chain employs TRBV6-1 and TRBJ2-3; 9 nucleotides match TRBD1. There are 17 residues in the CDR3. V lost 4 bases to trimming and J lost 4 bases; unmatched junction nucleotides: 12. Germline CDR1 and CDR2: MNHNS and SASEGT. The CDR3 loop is CASSVFFRDRDPDTQYF. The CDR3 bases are TGTGCCAGCAGTGTGTTTTTCCGGGACAGGGACCCAGATACGCAGTATTTT.

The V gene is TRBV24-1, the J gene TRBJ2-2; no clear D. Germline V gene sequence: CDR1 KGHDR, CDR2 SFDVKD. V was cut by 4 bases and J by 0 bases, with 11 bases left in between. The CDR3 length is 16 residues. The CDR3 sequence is CATSDSDNANTGELFF. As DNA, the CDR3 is TGTGCCACCAGTGACTCCGACAACGCGAACACCGGGGAGCTGTTTTTT.

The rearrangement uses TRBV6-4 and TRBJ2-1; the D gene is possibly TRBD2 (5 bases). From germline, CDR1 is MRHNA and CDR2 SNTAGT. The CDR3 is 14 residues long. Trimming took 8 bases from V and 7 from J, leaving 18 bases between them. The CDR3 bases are TGTGCCAGCGCGGCCGGGATTTCAAGGAATGAGCAGTTCTTC. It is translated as CASAAGISRNEQFF.

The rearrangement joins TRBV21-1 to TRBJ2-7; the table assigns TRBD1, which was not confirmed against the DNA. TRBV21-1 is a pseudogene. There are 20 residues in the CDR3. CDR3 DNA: TGTGCCAGCAGCAAAGATGGGGGACAGGGTCTACCCAGGGCGGACTACGAGCAGTACTTC. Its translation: CASSKDGGQGLPRADYEQYF.

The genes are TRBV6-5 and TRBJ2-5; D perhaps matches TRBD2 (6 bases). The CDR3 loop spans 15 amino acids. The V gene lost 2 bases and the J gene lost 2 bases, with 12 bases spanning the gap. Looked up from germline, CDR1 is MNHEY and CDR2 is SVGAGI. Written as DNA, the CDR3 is TGTGCCAGCAGTTACGTTAGCGGCCCTCAAGAGACCCAGTACTTC. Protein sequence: CASSYVSGPQETQYF.

As DNA, the CDR3 is TGTGCCAGTAGTACCTGGACTAGCGGGTACAATGAGCAGTTCTTC. Its protein product is CASSTWTSGYNEQFF. The chain has TRBV19 and TRBJ2-1; 11 nucleotides align to TRBD2. V trimming: 4 bases; J trimming: 4 bases; junction bases outside the gene matches: 3. CDR3 length: 15 amino acids. Per the germline V gene, CDR1 is LNHDA and CDR2 is SQIVND (reference sequence).

Written as DNA, the CDR3 is TGCGCCAGCAAGTTTGTAGCGGGAGGGATTGAGCAGTTCTTC. Encoded protein: CASKFVAGGIEQFF. The chain links TRBV5-1 to TRBJ2-1, with 11 nucleotides matching TRBD2. In germline, CDR1 is SGHRS, CDR2 YFSETQ. Unmatched junction bases numbered 8, after V lost 6 bases and J lost 9 bases. The CDR3 totals 14 residues.

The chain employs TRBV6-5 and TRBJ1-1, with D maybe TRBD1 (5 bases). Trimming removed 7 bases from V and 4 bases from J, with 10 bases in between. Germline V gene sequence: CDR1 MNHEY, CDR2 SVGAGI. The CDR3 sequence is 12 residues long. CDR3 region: CASTKTGTEAFF. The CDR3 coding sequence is TGTGCCAGCACTAAAACAGGCACTGAAGCTTTCTTT.

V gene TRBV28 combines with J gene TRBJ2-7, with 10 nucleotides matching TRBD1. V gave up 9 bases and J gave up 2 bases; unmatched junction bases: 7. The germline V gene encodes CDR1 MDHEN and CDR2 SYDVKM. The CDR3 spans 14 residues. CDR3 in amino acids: CASTGTGVAYEQYF. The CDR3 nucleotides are TGTGCCAGTACCGGGACAGGGGTCGCCTACGAGCAGTACTTC.

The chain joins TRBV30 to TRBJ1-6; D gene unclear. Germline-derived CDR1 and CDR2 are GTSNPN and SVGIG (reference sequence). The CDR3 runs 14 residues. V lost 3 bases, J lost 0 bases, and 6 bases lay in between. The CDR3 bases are TGTGCCTGGAGGACTGGCTCCTATAATTCACCCCTCCACTTT. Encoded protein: CAWRTGSYNSPLHF.

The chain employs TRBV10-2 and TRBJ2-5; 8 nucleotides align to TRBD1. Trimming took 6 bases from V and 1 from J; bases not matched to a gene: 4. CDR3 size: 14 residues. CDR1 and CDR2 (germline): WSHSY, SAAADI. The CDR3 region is CASRRTGTQETQYF. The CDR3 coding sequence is TGCGCCAGCAGAAGGACAGGGACCCAAGAGACCCAGTACTTC.

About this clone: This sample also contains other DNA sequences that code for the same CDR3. CDR3 region: CASSLGGRAGEQYF. For the CDR3, the DNA is TGTGCCAGCAGCTTGGGAGGCCGCGCTGGAGAGCAGTACTTC. This chain joins TRBV11-2 and TRBJ2-7; D is perhaps TRBD2 (6 bases). The CDR3 length is 14 residues. Trimming removed 3 bases from V and 7 bases from J, with 16 bases in between. Per germline, CDR1 SGHAT and CDR2 FQNNGV.

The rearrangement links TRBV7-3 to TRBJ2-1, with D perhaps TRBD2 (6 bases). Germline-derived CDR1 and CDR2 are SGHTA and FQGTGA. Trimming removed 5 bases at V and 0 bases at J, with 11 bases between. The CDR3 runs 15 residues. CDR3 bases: TGTGCCAGCAGCCTCGGGAGTTACTCCTACAATGAGCAGTTCTTC. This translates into CASSLGSYSYNEQFF.

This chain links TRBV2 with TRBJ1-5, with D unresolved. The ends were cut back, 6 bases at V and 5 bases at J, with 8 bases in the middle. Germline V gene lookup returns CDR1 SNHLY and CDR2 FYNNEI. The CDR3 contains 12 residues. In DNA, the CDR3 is TGTGCCAGCAGGTTATTTGATCAGCCCCAGCATTTT. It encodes CASRLFDQPQHF.

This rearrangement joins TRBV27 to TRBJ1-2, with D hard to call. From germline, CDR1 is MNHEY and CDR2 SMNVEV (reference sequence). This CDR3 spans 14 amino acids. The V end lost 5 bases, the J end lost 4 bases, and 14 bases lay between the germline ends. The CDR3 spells CASSPRENRYGYTF. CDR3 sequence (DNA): TGTGCCAGCAGTCCCCGGGAGAACCGCTATGGCTACACCTTC.

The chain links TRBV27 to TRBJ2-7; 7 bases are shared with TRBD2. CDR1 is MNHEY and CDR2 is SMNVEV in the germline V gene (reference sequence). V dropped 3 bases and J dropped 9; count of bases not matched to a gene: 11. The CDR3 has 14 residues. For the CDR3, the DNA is TGTGCCAGCAGTTTCGGGGCTAGCGGACGACGGCAGTACTTC. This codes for CASSFGASGRRQYF.

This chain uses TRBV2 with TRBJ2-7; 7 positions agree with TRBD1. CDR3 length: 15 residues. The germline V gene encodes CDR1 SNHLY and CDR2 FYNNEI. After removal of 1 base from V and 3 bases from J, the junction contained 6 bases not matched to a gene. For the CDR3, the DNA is TGTGCCAGCAGTGAAGGGGCGGCAGGGGGCTACGAGCAGTACTTC. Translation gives CASSEGAAGGYEQYF.

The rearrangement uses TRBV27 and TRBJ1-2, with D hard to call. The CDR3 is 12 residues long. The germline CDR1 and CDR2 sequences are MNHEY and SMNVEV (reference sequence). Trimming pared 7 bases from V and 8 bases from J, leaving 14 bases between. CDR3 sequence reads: CASKTGVWGYTF. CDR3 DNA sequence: TGTGCCAGCAAAACCGGAGTTTGGGGCTACACCTTC.

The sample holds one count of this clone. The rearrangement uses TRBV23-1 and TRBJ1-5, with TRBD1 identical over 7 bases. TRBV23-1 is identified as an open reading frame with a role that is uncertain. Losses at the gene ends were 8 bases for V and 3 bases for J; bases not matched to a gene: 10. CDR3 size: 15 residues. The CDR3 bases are TGCGCCAGCGGATGGGACAGACTTACCAATCAGCCCCAGCATTTT. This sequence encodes CASGWDRLTNQPQHF.

The DNA of the CDR3 is TGTGCCAGCTCACCAACCCAGCGGGAGGGCCGAAATGAGCAGTTCTTC. Translated, it gives CASSPTQREGRNEQFF. The chain combines TRBV18 with TRBJ2-1; 10 bases are a match to TRBD2. The V and J ends lost 2 bases and 7 bases, in that order; junction bases with no gene match: 8. CDR1 and CDR2 from the germline V gene are KGHSH and LQKENI. The CDR3 is 16 residues long.

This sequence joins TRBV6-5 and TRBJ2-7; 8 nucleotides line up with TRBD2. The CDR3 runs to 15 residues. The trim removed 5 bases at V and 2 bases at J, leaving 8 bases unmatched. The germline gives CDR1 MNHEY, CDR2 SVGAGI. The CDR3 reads CASSPYREGPYEQYF. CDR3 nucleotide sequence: TGTGCCAGCAGTCCCTATCGGGAGGGGCCCTACGAGCAGTACTTC.

The CDR3, as DNA: TGCGCCAGCAGCCAACTTGCGGGGGGTGGAAACACCATATATTTT. It specifies CASSQLAGGGNTIYF. The V gene is TRBV4-1, the J gene TRBJ1-3; weak D call: TRBD1 (5 bases). The CDR3 extends over 15 amino acids. Looked up from germline, CDR1 is MGHRA and CDR2 is YSYEKL. V shed 2 bases and J shed 3 bases, with 11 bases lying between them.